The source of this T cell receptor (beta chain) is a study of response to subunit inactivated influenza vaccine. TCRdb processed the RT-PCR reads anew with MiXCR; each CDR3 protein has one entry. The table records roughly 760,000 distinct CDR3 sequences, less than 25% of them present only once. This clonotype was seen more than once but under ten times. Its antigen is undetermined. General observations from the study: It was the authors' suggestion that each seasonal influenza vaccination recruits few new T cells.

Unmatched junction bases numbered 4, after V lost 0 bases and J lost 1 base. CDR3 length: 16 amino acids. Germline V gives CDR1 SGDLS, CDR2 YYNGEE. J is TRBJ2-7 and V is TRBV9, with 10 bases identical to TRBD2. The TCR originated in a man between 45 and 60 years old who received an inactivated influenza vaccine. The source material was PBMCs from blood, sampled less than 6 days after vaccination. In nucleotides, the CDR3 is TGTGCCAGCAGCGTAGGGGGTAGCGGGGGGTCCTACGAGCAGTACTTC. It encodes CASSVGGSGGSYEQYF.